This TCR beta chain was identified in a study of T cells after yellow fever vaccination. Across the study: Preparation of the low-cell-number fractions used SMART-Seq v4 Ultra Low Input. Study results and caveats: Most clones from primary vaccination were detected again post-booster (about 96% CD4, around 88% CD8). There was a possibility that FACS-sorted repertoires contained abundant clonotypes contaminating from the bulk population.

This clonotype appeared many times. The target antigen is unknown. A process of 5'RACE template switching, which added a universal primer site and UMIs, was used to make TCR cDNA. TCRdb used MiXCR to reprocess the 5' RACE reads, holding one entry per CDR3 protein. The sample records fewer than 450,000 distinct CDR3 sequences, around 10% being singletons. The specimen comprised PBMCs, sampled on the day of the first yellow fever vaccination. This sequence originates from a man aged 18 to 29 who received the YFV17D yellow fever vaccine.

The DNA of the CDR3 is TGCAGTGCTAGAGCCCCCGGGGCCGGCTCCTACAATGAGCAGTTCTTC. Its protein is CSARAPGAGSYNEQFF. The chain employs TRBV20-1 and TRBJ2-1, with D possibly being TRBD1 or TRBD2 (5 bases each). Germline V lookup: CDR1 DFQATT, CDR2 SNEGSKA (reference sequence). Trimming took off 1 base at V and 0 bases at J, with 13 bases between the two ends. The CDR3 consists of 16 residues.